One sample yielded the 7 T cell receptor beta chains listed below, sequenced in a study of OX40 agonist ivuxolimab in advanced cancers. The data were produced by immunoSEQ multiplex PCR, yet TCRdb's version contains in-frame clones alone and is incomplete. The sample holds about 78,000 clones, roughly 84% seen once. The specimen was CD4+ or CD8+ T cells sorted from blood, collected in a trial of the OX40 agonist ivuxolimab. The origin of the receptors is an adult with an advanced solid tumor such as melanoma, head and neck, liver or kidney cancer.

This clone occurred a few times. The chain is built from TRBV27 and TRBJ1-1; D is unresolved. Germline CDR1 and CDR2: MNHEY and SMNVEV (reference sequence). The V and J ends lost 2 bases and 1 base respectively, with 8 bases between them. The CDR3 totals 14 residues. CDR3 nucleotides: TGTGCCAGCAGTTTAATCTTCGGGAACACTGAAGCTTTCTTT. Translation gives CASSLIFGNTEAFF.

The V call is TRBV6-1, the J call TRBJ2-7; no definite D call. From germline, CDR1 is MNHNS and CDR2 SASEGT. The germline V and J ends were trimmed by 1 base and 4 bases, with 2 bases remaining between them. The CDR3 has 11 amino acids. The CDR3 reads CASSEGYEQYF. In DNA form, the CDR3 reads TGTGCCAGCAGTGAAGGGTACGAGCAGTACTTC.

This chain links TRBV7-3 with TRBJ2-7, with D possibly matching TRBD1 (6 bases). Trimming left V 5 bases short and J 2 bases short, with 16 bases between. The CDR3 extends over 15 amino acids. Germline loops: CDR1 SGHTA, CDR2 FQGTGA. The CDR3 bases are TGTGCCAGCAGCCCCAGTGCCGAGGGGGCCTACGAGCAGTACTTC. This encodes CASSPSAEGAYEQYF.

The rearrangement links TRBV28 to TRBJ1-4; tentative D call: TRBD1 (6 bases). There are 14 residues in the CDR3. V gave up 4 bases and J gave up 9 bases, with 15 bases separating them. Per the germline V gene, CDR1 is MDHEN and CDR2 is SYDVKM. CDR3 in DNA: TGTGCCAGCAGTTCACCAGGGGCGGCGAAAAAACTGTTTTTT. Amino acid sequence: CASSSPGAAKKLFF.

The chain employs TRBV6-6 and TRBJ2-7, with D possibly called TRBD1 or TRBD2 (6 bases each). CDR1 and CDR2 from the germline V gene are MNHNY and SVGAGI (reference sequence). Trimming took off 4 bases at V and 4 bases at J, with 11 bases between the two ends. The CDR3 covers 13 residues. The CDR3 DNA reads TGTGCCAGCAGTTCTCAGGGGAGGTACGAGCAGTACTTC. It codes for CASSSQGRYEQYF.

The chain is built from TRBV25-1 and TRBJ2-3; TRBD1 aligns across 8 bases. CDR1 MGHDK and CDR2 SYGVNS come from the germline V gene. J was trimmed by 2 bases and V by 10 bases; bases with no gene match: 14. CDR3 length equals 16 residues. The CDR3 coding sequence is TGTGCCAACACTCCACCCCAGGGGGCAATCACAGATACGCAGTATTTT. Residues: CANTPPQGAITDTQYF.

The rearrangement joins TRBV28 to TRBJ1-5; weak D call: TRBD1 (6 bases). Deletions cut 5 bases from V and 6 bases from J, with 14 bases between. Germline CDR1 reads MDHEN; CDR2 reads SYDVKM. The CDR3 is made up of 14 amino acids. The chain's CDR3 is CASSQGHGGQPQHF. CDR3 sequence (DNA): TGTGCCAGCAGTCAGGGGCATGGGGGTCAGCCCCAGCATTTT. The full variable domain, completed using reference TRBV28 and TRBJ1-5, is DVKVTQSSRYLVKRTGEKVFLECVQDMDHENMFWYRQDPGLGLRLIYFSYDVKMKEKGDIPEGYSVSREKKERFSLILESASTNQTSMYLCASSQGHGGQPQHFGDGTRLSIL.